One sample yielded the 19 T cell receptor beta chains listed below, sequenced in a study of beta chain features in type 1 diabetes. Expressed TCRB transcripts were sequenced, since all the RNA that had been isolated was reverse transcribed. This table comes from immunoSEQ multiplex PCR, and its TCRdb copy is limited to in-frame clones, with some not included. The sample lists about 230,000 clones; 16% were seen once. Their specific antigens are unknown. Study results and limitations: The study found moderately but significantly shorter TCRB CDR3s in all four CD4+ subsets of Type 1 diabetes patients.

Sequenced material: naive CD4+ T cells from blood. Receptor source: a young man with type 1 diabetes.

CDR3 in DNA: TGTGCCAGCAGCCCGGGACTAGCGATGTACAATGAGCAGTTCTTC. Translation: CASSPGLAMYNEQFF. The chain employs TRBV7-9 and TRBJ2-1; 10 bases map to TRBD2. The length of the CDR3 is 15 residues. Per the germline V gene, CDR1 is SEHNR and CDR2 is FQNEAQ (reference sequence). Unmatched junction bases numbered 5, after V lost 5 bases and J lost 4 bases.

This clone was seen a handful of times. J is TRBJ2-3 and V is TRBV5-6, with 7 nucleotides matching TRBD1. The CDR3 has 15 amino acids. CDR1 SGHDT and CDR2 YYEEEE come from the germline V gene. V lost 4 bases, J lost 2 bases, and 7 bases stayed unmatched. The CDR3, as DNA: TGTGCCAGCAGCCCCCGACAGGGCTTCACAGATACGCAGTATTTT. Protein sequence: CASSPRQGFTDTQYF.

The genes are TRBV6-6 and TRBJ2-5; D gene unclear. V lost 6 bases to trimming and J lost 2 bases, with 16 bases between them. The CDR3 extends over 15 amino acids. Germline-derived CDR1 and CDR2 are MNHNY and SVGAGI (reference sequence). The CDR3 DNA reads TGTGCCAGCAGCTCCCTCGAGCCGGCTCAAGAGACCCAGTACTTC. Translating gives CASSSLEPAQETQYF.

This clone has just a few counts. V is TRBV9 and J is TRBJ2-1, with TRBD1 matching over 10 bases. Germline assignment: CDR1 SGDLS and CDR2 YYNGEE. With 4 bases clipped from V and 5 bases from J, the junction kept 3 bases outside the gene matches. The CDR3 has 14 residues. DNA of the CDR3: TGTGCCAGCAGCACGGGACAGGGGAACAATGAGCAGTTCTTC. Residues: CASSTGQGNNEQFF.

This chain links TRBV4-3 with TRBJ2-7; 9 bases are a match to TRBD1. Germline V lookup: CDR1 LGHNA, CDR2 YSLEER. Losses at the gene ends were 0 bases for V and 3 bases for J; bases not matched to a gene: 3. CDR3 size: 15 residues. Written as DNA, the CDR3 is TGCGCCAGCAGCCAAGATAGGGGACAGGGCTACGAGCAGTACTTC. This encodes CASSQDRGQGYEQYF.

The rearrangement joins TRBV4-1 to TRBJ1-2, with 9 bases lining up with TRBD1. Germline V CDR1 and CDR2: MGHRA, YSYEKL. The CDR3 is 16 residues long. V was pared by 0 bases and J by 3 bases, with 5 bases of the junction left unmatched. The CDR3: CASSQDGTGSDYGYTF. CDR3 sequence (DNA): TGCGCCAGCAGCCAAGATGGGACAGGGAGTGACTATGGCTACACCTTC.

The chain employs TRBV7-8 and TRBJ2-1; tentatively, D is TRBD1 (5 bases). This CDR3 has 12 residues. Trimming cost V 2 bases and J 10 bases, with 9 bases left between them. Germline V CDR1 and CDR2: SGHVS, FQNEAQ. The CDR3 DNA sequence: TGTGCCAGCAGCTTATGGGGCAGGGAGCAGTTCTTC. It is translated as CASSLWGREQFF.

This clone was observed a few times. This chain connects TRBV21-1 to TRBJ2-5. TRBV21-1 is an annotated pseudogene. The CDR3 covers 13 residues. CDR3 protein: CAATGRYQETQYF. The CDR3 nucleotides read TGTGCCGCCACGGGCAGGTACCAAGAGACCCAGTACTTC.

The V call is TRBV25-1, the J call TRBJ2-2; D is perhaps TRBD1 (5 bases). Trimming took 5 bases from V and 6 from J, leaving 7 bases between them. Germline-derived CDR1 and CDR2 are MGHDK and SYGVNS. CDR3 size: 12 residues. The CDR3 loop reads CASSWGSGELFF. DNA of the CDR3: TGTGCCAGCAGTTGGGGCTCCGGGGAGCTGTTTTTT. Together with reference TRBV25-1 and TRBJ2-2, the CDR3 gives the full variable domain: EADIYQTPRYLVIGTGKKITLECSQTMGHDKMYWYQQDPGMELHLIHYSYGVNSTEKGDLSSESTVSRIRTEHFPLTLESARPSHTSQYLCASSWGSGELFFGEGSRLTVL.

This clone was detected only once. The J gene is TRBJ2-1, the V gene TRBV28, with D perhaps given as TRBD1 or TRBD2 (5 bases each). Germline CDR1 reads MDHEN; CDR2 reads SYDVKM. V lost 9 bases and J lost 5, with 14 bases in between. The CDR3 contains 13 residues. The CDR3, as DNA: TGTGCCAGATGGGACCGGGACCACAATGAGCAGTTCTTC. This translates into CARWDRDHNEQFF.

CDR3 sequence reads: CASSDRENTQYF. CDR3 coding DNA: TGTGCCAGCAGTGACCGAGAGAATACGCAGTATTTT. The J gene is TRBJ2-3, the V gene TRBV6-4; no clear D gene. The CDR3 runs 12 residues. Germline V lookup: CDR1 MRHNA, CDR2 SNTAGT. The V and J ends lost 2 bases and 7 bases respectively, with 7 bases between them.

The chain uses TRBV12-5 and TRBJ1-1; D ambiguous. Germline V gene data show CDR1 as LGHNT and CDR2 as FRNRAP. Deletions cut 0 bases from V and 4 bases from J, with 9 bases between. The CDR3 is 14 amino acids. CDR3 nucleotide sequence: TGTGCTAGTGGTTTGGTACCTCACAGCACTGAAGCTTTCTTT. It encodes CASGLVPHSTEAFF. Based on the CDR3 plus reference TRBV12-5 and TRBJ1-1, the full variable domain is DARVTQTPRHKVTEMGQEVTMRCQPILGHNTVFWYRQTMMQGLELLAYFRNRAPLDDSGMPKDRFSAEMPDATLATLKIQPSEPRDSAVYFCASGLVPHSTEAFFGQGTRLTVV.

This clone was seen only a few times. This rearrangement joins TRBV7-9 to TRBJ2-3; TRBD2 aligns across 7 bases. The CDR3 spans 15 residues. V gave up 5 bases and J gave up 3 bases; unmatched junction bases: 8. CDR1 is SEHNR, CDR2 FQNEAQ, per germline (reference sequence). CDR3 residues: CASSQGAGVTDTQYF. The DNA of the CDR3 is TGTGCCAGCAGCCAAGGTGCGGGAGTGACAGATACGCAGTATTTT.

The V call is TRBV5-1, the J call TRBJ2-3; 7 bases are shared with TRBD1. This CDR3 is 14 amino acids long. V was pared by 6 bases and J by 2 bases, with 6 bases of the junction left unmatched. Germline V gives CDR1 SGHRS, CDR2 YFSETQ. The CDR3 loop reads CASNVQGHTDTQYF. The CDR3 bases are TGCGCCAGCAACGTACAGGGGCACACAGATACGCAGTATTTT.

This clone was counted a few times. This chain joins TRBV5-1 and TRBJ2-2; D is undetermined. The CDR3 contains 14 residues. V lost 4 bases and J lost 0, with 7 bases in between. The germline CDR1 and CDR2 sequences are SGHRS and YFSETQ. CDR3 sequence (DNA): TGCGCCAGCAGCGCGACCACGAACACCGGGGAGCTGTTTTTT. Translated: CASSATTNTGELFF.

The chain combines TRBV14 with TRBJ1-1; D is undetermined. This CDR3 region has 16 residues. Germline V gives CDR1 SGHDN, CDR2 FVKESK. V was shortened by 2 bases and J by 0 bases, with 13 bases between the two germline ends. The DNA of the CDR3 is TGTGCCAGCAGCCAAATCCGGGGTACGATGAACACTGAAGCTTTCTTT. Its protein product is CASSQIRGTMNTEAFF.

The chain couples TRBV9 to TRBJ2-5, with 10 bases that match TRBD2. V lost 4 bases to trimming and J lost 2 bases; unmatched junction nucleotides: 5. The CDR3 covers 15 residues. From germline, CDR1 is SGDLS and CDR2 YYNGEE. DNA for the CDR3: TGTGCCAGCAGCCCTTCACTAGCGGGGCAAGAGACCCAGTACTTC. It yields the protein CASSPSLAGQETQYF.

Only a few counts were recorded for this clone. The chain is built from TRBV6-1 and TRBJ1-2; 9 bases are shared with TRBD1. Losses at the gene ends were 11 bases for V and 4 bases for J; bases not matched to a gene: 11. The CDR3 totals 14 residues. CDR1 MNHNS and CDR2 SASEGT come from the germline V gene. CDR3 in amino acids: CAGETDRGRYGYTF. The CDR3 DNA follows: TGTGCCGGAGAGACGGACAGGGGCCGCTATGGCTACACCTTC.

The rearrangement uses TRBV9 and TRBJ1-5; 7 bases match TRBD1. The J segment lost 0 bases and the V segment lost 3 bases, leaving 6 bases of the junction unmatched. Germline CDR1 is SGDLS and CDR2 is YYNGEE. There are 16 residues in the CDR3. This chain's CDR3 is CASSADTGASNQPQHF. DNA of the CDR3: TGTGCCAGCAGCGCGGATACAGGGGCTAGCAATCAGCCCCAGCATTTT.